This TCR beta chain was found in a study of cytomegalovirus exposure and HLA in healthy donors. The PCR employed 60 Vbeta primers together with 13 Jbeta primers. TCRdb's table, derived via immunoSEQ multiplex PCR, lists solely in-frame clones and lacks some. This table has 40,000 or so clones, 60% to 70% appearing once. Germline-derived CDR1 and CDR2 are MDHEN and SYDVKM. CDR3 length: 12 residues. V was pared by 7 bases and J by 15 bases, with 8 bases of the junction left unmatched. The specimen was PBMCs. The clonotype comes from a man over 45 in good health and CMV-seropositive. This chain connects TRBV28 to TRBJ1-6; 8 bases match TRBD1. The CDR3 here is CASTLPGGNLHF. The CDR3 coding sequence is TGTGCCAGCACTCTCCCAGGGGGCAACCTCCACTTT.